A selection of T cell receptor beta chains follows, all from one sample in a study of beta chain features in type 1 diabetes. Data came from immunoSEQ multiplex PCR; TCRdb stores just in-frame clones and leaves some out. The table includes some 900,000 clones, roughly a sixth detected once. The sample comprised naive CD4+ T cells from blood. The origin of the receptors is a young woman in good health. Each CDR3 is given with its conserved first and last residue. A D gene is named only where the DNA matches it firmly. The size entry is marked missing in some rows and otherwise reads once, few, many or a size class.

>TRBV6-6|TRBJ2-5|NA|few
CASSYNMETQYF
TGTGCCAGCAGTTACAATATGGAGACCCAGTACTTC
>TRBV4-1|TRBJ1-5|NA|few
CASSQDRAAPQHF
TGCGCCAGCAGCCAAGATCGGGCCGCGCCCCAGCATTTT
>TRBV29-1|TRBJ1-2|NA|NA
CSVGADRTYGYTF
TGCAGCGTTGGGGCGGACAGAACCTATGGCTACACCTTC
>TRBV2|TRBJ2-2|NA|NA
CASSGGTGELFF
TGTGCCAGTTCCGGGGGAACCGGGGAGCTGTTTTTT
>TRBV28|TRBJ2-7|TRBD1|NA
CATSFVLGQGLEQYF
TGTGCCACCAGTTTTGTCCTGGGACAGGGACTCGAGCAGTACTTC
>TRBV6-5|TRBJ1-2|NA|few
CASSQDGDGYTF
TGTGCCAGCAGTCAAGACGGAGATGGCTACACCTTC
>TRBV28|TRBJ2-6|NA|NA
CASLRRDGANVLTF
TGTGCCAGCCTGCGGAGGGATGGGGCCAACGTCCTGACTTTC
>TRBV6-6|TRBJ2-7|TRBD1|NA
CASSAYHGTGPYEQYF
TGTGCCAGCAGCGCCTACCACGGGACAGGGCCCTACGAGCAGTACTTC
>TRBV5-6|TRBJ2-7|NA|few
CASSFPGRHDEQYF
TGTGCCAGCAGCTTCCCGGGCCGTCATGACGAGCAGTACTTC
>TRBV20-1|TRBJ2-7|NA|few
CSANRAYEQYF
TGCAGTGCGAATAGGGCCTACGAGCAGTACTTC